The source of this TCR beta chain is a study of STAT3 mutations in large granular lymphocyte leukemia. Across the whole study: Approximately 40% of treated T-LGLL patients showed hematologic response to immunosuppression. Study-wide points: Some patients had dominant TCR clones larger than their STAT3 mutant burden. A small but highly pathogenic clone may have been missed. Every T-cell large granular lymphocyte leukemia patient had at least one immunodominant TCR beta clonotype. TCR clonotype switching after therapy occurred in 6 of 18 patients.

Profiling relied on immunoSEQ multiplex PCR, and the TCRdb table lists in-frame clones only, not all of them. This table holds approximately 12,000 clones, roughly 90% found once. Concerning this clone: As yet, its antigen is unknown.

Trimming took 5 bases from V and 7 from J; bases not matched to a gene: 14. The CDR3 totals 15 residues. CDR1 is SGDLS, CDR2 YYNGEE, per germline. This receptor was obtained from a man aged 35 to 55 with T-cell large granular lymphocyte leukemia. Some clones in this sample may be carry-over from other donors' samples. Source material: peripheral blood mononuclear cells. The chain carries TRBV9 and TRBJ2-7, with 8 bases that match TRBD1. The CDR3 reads CASSPTGTGQREQYF. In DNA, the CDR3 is TGTGCCAGCAGTCCAACCGGGACAGGTCAGCGGGAGCAGTACTTC.